A selection of T cell receptor beta chains follows, all from one sample in a study of cytotoxic CD8 clonotypes in ibrutinib-treated CLL. TCRdb's table, derived via immunoSEQ multiplex PCR, lists solely in-frame clones and lacks some. The data show about 130,000 clones, about 80% seen once. This specimen was PBMCs, taken after 12 months of ibrutinib treatment. The source is a human donor with chronic lymphocytic leukemia. Each CDR3 is given with its conserved first and last residue. A D gene is named only where the DNA matches it firmly. Part of the rows lack a size; the others show once, few, many or a class for expanded clones.

clone_size j_call d_call v_call cdr3_nt cdr3_aa
- TRBJ2-7 - TRBV27 TGTGCCAGCAGTTATGGGGGGCCGTACTACGAGCAGTACTTC CASSYGGPYYEQYF
- TRBJ1-4 - TRBV28 TGTGCCAGCAACCCGGGACCGACTAATGAAAAACTGTTTTTT CASNPGPTNEKLFF
few TRBJ2-7 TRBD1 TRBV6-1 TGTGCCAGCAGTGAAGCCGGGGACAGCTCCTACGAGCAGTACTTC CASSEAGDSSYEQYF
- TRBJ2-1 TRBD1 TRBV11-3 TGTGCCAGCAGCCTGGGACAGGGATCCTACAATGAGCAGTTCTTC CASSLGQGSYNEQFF
- TRBJ2-1 - TRBV7-2 TGTGCCAGCAGCCGAACGGGCAGGGACGGCTACAATGAGCAGTTCTTC CASSRTGRDGYNEQFF
- TRBJ2-7 TRBD1 TRBV7-2 TGTGCCAGCAGCTTAGATTACAGGGGGCTGAGCTCCTACGAGCAGTACTTC CASSLDYRGLSSYEQYF
- TRBJ2-1 - TRBV4-2 TGTGCCAGCAGCCAAGTAGTAGGGAGCGAGCAGTTCTTC CASSQVVGSEQFF
few TRBJ2-7 - TRBV5-1 TGCGCTACGCAGAAAGGGGCGGAGAGCTCCTACGAGCAGTACTTC CATQKGAESSYEQYF
few TRBJ2-3 TRBD1 TRBV30 TGTGCCTGGAGTGTAGGATGGACAGGGGGCACAGATACGCAGTATTTT CAWSVGWTGGTDTQYF
- TRBJ2-2 TRBD2 TRBV7-2 TGTGCCGGGGAGGATGGAGGGAGGGCCGTCGGGGAGCTGTTTTTT CAGEDGGRAVGELFF
- TRBJ2-3 TRBD2 TRBV4-1 TGCGCCAGCAGCCGGGGACTAGCGATGGATACGCAGTATTTT CASSRGLAMDTQYF
once TRBJ1-2 TRBD1 TRBV7-2 TGTGCCAGCAGCACAGGACAGGGGGTCTATGGCTACACCTTC CASSTGQGVYGYTF
- TRBJ2-7 TRBD1 TRBV2 TGTGCCAGCAGTGGGAGTTCGACAGGGCTATCCGAGCAGTACTTC CASSGSSTGLSEQYF
- TRBJ2-7 - TRBV10-3 TGTGCCATCAGTGACGACATACCAATCCCCCCCGACCAATTCAGAGTTACCTCCTACGAGCAGTACTTC CAISDDIPIPPDQFRVTSYEQYF
few TRBJ2-2 - TRBV4-3 TGCGCCAGCAGCCAAGATCCTAGGACAGCGAACACCGGGGAGCTGTTTTTT CASSQDPRTANTGELFF
- TRBJ1-2 - TRBV6-5 TGTGCCAGCGCCGACAGAGAAATAGGTGGCTACACCTTC CASADREIGGYTF
- TRBJ1-1 TRBD1 TRBV29-1 TGCAGCGGGGGACAGGGGGAAAGGAGTGAAGCTTTCTTT CSGGQGERSEAFF
- TRBJ2-1 TRBD1 TRBV5-6 TGTGCCAGCAGCACACCGACAGGGGAGCAGTTCTTC CASSTPTGEQFF
- TRBJ1-1 TRBD1 TRBV5-4 TGTGCCAGCAGCTTATGGGGGACAGGGAGGAACACTGAAGCTTTCTTT CASSLWGTGRNTEAFF
- TRBJ2-1 TRBD2 TRBV18 TGTGCCAGCTCACCGCCGGGTAGCGGGAGATACAATGAGCAGTTCTTC CASSPPGSGRYNEQFF
- TRBJ2-7 TRBD2 TRBV19 TGTGCCAGTAGAACTACCTCCGGGACTAGTCTCTACGAGCAGTACTTC CASRTTSGTSLYEQYF
- TRBJ2-3 TRBD2 TRBV7-2 TGTGCCAGCAGCTTAGTGTCGGGAGGGGCGACAGATACGCAGTATTTT CASSLVSGGATDTQYF
- TRBJ1-2 - TRBV18 TGTGCCAGCTCAACGCCTAACTATGGCTACACCTTC CASSTPNYGYTF
- TRBJ2-5 - TRBV7-6 TGTGCCAGCAGCTCGACAGTCCGAGAGACCCAGTACTTC CASSSTVRETQYF
few TRBJ1-2 - TRBV5-6 TGTGCCAGCACTGTGACGGCACCCTATGGCTACACCTTC CASTVTAPYGYTF
- TRBJ2-1 - TRBV5-4 TGTGCCAGCAGCTTGGGAACTTCCCCTTACAATGAGCAGTTCTTC CASSLGTSPYNEQFF
- TRBJ2-1 - TRBV2 TGTGCCAGCAGTTCGTATAGCGGTGAGCAGTTCTTC CASSSYSGEQFF
- TRBJ2-1 TRBD2 TRBV25-1 TGTGCCAGCAGTCCGACTAGCGGGAGTTACAATGAGCAGTTCTTC CASSPTSGSYNEQFF
- TRBJ2-1 TRBD2 TRBV19 TGTGCCAGTAGGAGCGGGAGGACTCTCGATGAGCAGTTCTTC CASRSGRTLDEQFF
- TRBJ2-4 TRBD1 TRBV6-5 TGTGCCAGCACACCGACAGGGCTTCAAAACATTCAGTACTTC CASTPTGLQNIQYF
- TRBJ2-3 - TRBV4-3 TGCGCCAGCAGCCAAGAATGGCTAGCGATCCGCACAGATACGCAGTATTTT CASSQEWLAIRTDTQYF
- TRBJ2-5 TRBD2 TRBV7-6 TGTGCCAGCAGCTCTAGCGGGAGAGGAGAGACCCAGTACTTC CASSSSGRGETQYF
- TRBJ2-2 TRBD1 TRBV5-1 TGCGCCAGCAGCGCTTACCGGGACAGGGATGTTTTTTGGCCCAACACCGGGGAGCTGTTTTTT CASSAYRDRDVFWPNTGELFF
- TRBJ2-7 - TRBV5-1 TGCGCCAGCAGCCAGACAGGCGTCGTAATAGAGCAGTACTTC CASSQTGVVIEQYF
- TRBJ2-3 - TRBV29-1 TGCAGCGTTCCTTGGAGCACAGATACGCAGTATTTT CSVPWSTDTQYF
- TRBJ2-3 - TRBV6-6 TGTGCCAGCAGTCCCGGACTGCGGGCGGGCACAGATACGCAGTATTTT CASSPGLRAGTDTQYF
- TRBJ2-1 TRBD2 TRBV9 TGTGCCAGCAGCGTAGGACTAGCGGGTTATGAGCAGTTCTTC CASSVGLAGYEQFF
once TRBJ2-1 TRBD1 TRBV4-2 TGTGCCAGCAGCCAAGAACGACAGGGCGATGAGCAGTTCTTC CASSQERQGDEQFF
- TRBJ2-2 - TRBV7-3 TGTGCCAGCAGCTGGGGGAGCACCGGGGAGCTGTTTTTT CASSWGSTGELFF
- TRBJ2-4 TRBD2 TRBV7-2 TGTGCCAGCAGCTTAGTGGGACTAGCGGGAGGGGGAAACATTCAGTACTTC CASSLVGLAGGGNIQYF
once TRBJ2-1 - TRBV5-8 TGTGCCAGCAGCTTGGACCAAGGCTCCTACAATGAGCAGTTCTTC CASSLDQGSYNEQFF
- TRBJ2-1 TRBD1 TRBV14 TGTGCCAGCAGCCAAGACCGTCGGGGACAGGCCGACAATGAGCAGTTCTTC CASSQDRRGQADNEQFF
- TRBJ1-5 - TRBV5-6 TGTGCCAGCAGCGACAGACCTAATCAGCCCCAGCATTTT CASSDRPNQPQHF
once TRBJ2-3 TRBD2 TRBV5-1 TGCGCCAGCAGCTTTGCGGGGGCAGATACGCAGTATTTT CASSFAGADTQYF
- TRBJ1-4 - TRBV7-2 TGTGCCAGCAGCTTAGCTTCAGGGACTAATGAAAAACTGTTTTTT CASSLASGTNEKLFF
once TRBJ1-1 - TRBV23-1 TGCGCCAGCAGTCAACCCCGGCAGGGGAGAGGAGCTTTCTTT CASSQPRQGRGAFF
- TRBJ2-2 - TRBV6-5 TGTGCCAGCAGAAGGACTTTGACCGGGGAGCTGTTTTTT CASRRTLTGELFF
few TRBJ2-7 TRBD1 TRBV19 TGTGCCAGTAGTACGACAGGGGCCGGAGGGAGCGAGCAGTACTTC CASSTTGAGGSEQYF
- TRBJ1-1 - TRBV27 TGTGCCAGCAGTTTACTACAGGGAGAAGCTTTCTTT CASSLLQGEAFF
- TRBJ1-1 - TRBV30 TGTGCCTGGAGTGCTCGCTGGGGGAACACTGAAGCTTTCTTT CAWSARWGNTEAFF
- TRBJ2-7 - TRBV6-5 TGTGCCAGCAGTTATTACCGGGGGGCCTCCTACGAGCAGTACTTC CASSYYRGASYEQYF
- TRBJ1-1 - TRBV5-1 TGCGCCAGCAGTCGGGACAAAGGGAGCACTGAAGCTTTCTTT CASSRDKGSTEAFF
few TRBJ2-1 - TRBV5-6 TGTGCCAGCAGCTTGGAGCGGAGGGCGGAAGAGCAGTTCTTC CASSLERRAEEQFF
- TRBJ2-4 - TRBV4-3 TGCGCCAGCAGCCAAGGCGGTTCACCGGCCAAAAACATTCAGTACTTC CASSQGGSPAKNIQYF
- TRBJ2-1 - TRBV5-6 TGTGCCAGCAGGGTACAGTGGTACAATGAGCAGTTCTTC CASRVQWYNEQFF
- TRBJ2-7 - TRBV7-6 TGTGCCAGCAGCCCCCGGCTAGCGCTTCTTACGGCGCAGTACTTC CASSPRLALLTAQYF
once TRBJ1-1 TRBD1 TRBV9 TGTGCCAGCAGCTCCTGGACAGGGGACACTGAAGCTTTCTTT CASSSWTGDTEAFF